The source of this T cell receptor beta chain is a study of cytomegalovirus exposure and HLA in healthy donors. A single count supports this clone. The PCR made use of 60 Vbeta and 13 Jbeta primers. This table comes from immunoSEQ multiplex PCR, and its TCRdb copy is limited to in-frame clones, with some not included. This sample carries hundreds of thousands of clones, around 80% of them seen once, and the ten largest clones take about 0.45%. Losses at the gene ends were 0 bases for V and 2 bases for J; bases not matched to a gene: 7. This CDR3 comprises 16 residues. Germline V gene lookup returns CDR1 SGHDT and CDR2 YYEEEE.

The specimen sequenced was PBMCs. The clonotype comes from a boy younger than 18 in good health and CMV-seronegative. V gene TRBV5-6 combines with J gene TRBJ1-2, with 7 bases identical to TRBD1. In DNA form, the CDR3 reads TGTGCCAGCAGCTTGGGATGGCAGGGGGTGAACTATGGCTACACCTTC. It specifies CASSLGWQGVNYGYTF.